This T cell receptor beta chain stems from a study of cytomegalovirus exposure and HLA in healthy donors. Whole-study findings and limits: 87-base-pair reads could not separate some V segments, including TRBV6-2 and TRBV6-3.

Germline V gene lookup returns CDR1 MDHEN and CDR2 SYDVKM. The CDR3 extends over 15 amino acids. The PCR made use of 60 Vbeta and 13 Jbeta primers. Produced via immunoSEQ multiplex PCR; TCRdb's table is partial and in-frame only. Found here are about 150,000 clones, roughly 80% of them singletons; the top ten hold less than 15%. Points on this clone: The antigen remains undetermined. A junction end diverges from the germline sequence, so it may reflect a read error.

The sequence was obtained from a man between 40 and 49 years old in good health and CMV-seropositive. The chain carries TRBV28 and TRBJ2-6; tentatively, D is TRBD1 (5 bases). The sequencing input was PBMCs. The CDR3, as DNA: TGTGCCAGCAGTTCGGAACAGACTGGGGCCAACGGCCTGACTTTC. This sequence encodes CASSSEQTGANGLTF.